The clone carrying this T cell receptor (beta chain) was recorded many times. Its antigen is still unknown. This sample was included in a study of T cells after yellow fever vaccination. Study observations and caveats: Among primary-vaccination clones, most reappeared after the booster, at 95% to 96% for CD4 and approximately 88% for CD8. The secondary response was weaker, and its peak arrived faster, on day 5 versus 15.

The V end lost 7 bases, the J end lost 5 bases, and 8 bases lay between the germline ends. The CDR3 totals 11 residues. A single record per CDR3 protein comes from TCRdb applying MiXCR to the 5' RACE reads. The table includes 450,000 to 550,000 distinct CDR3 sequences, around 21% detected once. The receptor was derived from a man aged 25-45 years who received the YFV17D yellow fever vaccine. The chain joins TRBV12-3 or TRBV12-4 to TRBJ2-5; D is unresolved. Sequenced material: PBMCs, taken 15 days after the yellow fever booster vaccination. The CDR3 region has the DNA TGTGCCAGCACCCTCGGGGAGACCCAGTACTTC. Translated, it gives CASTLGETQYF.